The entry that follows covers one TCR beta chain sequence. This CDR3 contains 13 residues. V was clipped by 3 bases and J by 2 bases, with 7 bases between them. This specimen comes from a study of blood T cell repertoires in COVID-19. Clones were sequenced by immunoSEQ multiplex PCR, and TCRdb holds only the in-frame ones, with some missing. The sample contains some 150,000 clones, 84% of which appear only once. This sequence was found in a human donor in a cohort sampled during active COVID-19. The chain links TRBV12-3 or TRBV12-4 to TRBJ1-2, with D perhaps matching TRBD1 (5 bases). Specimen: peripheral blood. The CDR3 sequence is CASSFKGNYGYTF. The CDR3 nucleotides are TGTGCCAGCAGTTTTAAGGGGAACTATGGCTACACCTTC.